This T cell receptor (beta chain) comes out of a study of blood T cell repertoires in COVID-19. Study summary: Samples taken during acute and convalescent COVID-19 were collected in the United States, Italy and Spain. T cells, B-cell-depleted T cells, or PBMCs provided the cDNA or gDNA that served as material.

CDR1 is MNHEY and CDR2 is SMNVEV in the germline V gene (reference sequence). The CDR3 is made up of 13 amino acids. V lost 3 bases, J lost 0 bases, and 6 bases lay in between. Using immunoSEQ multiplex PCR, the repertoire was profiled, and TCRdb retains in-frame clones only, with some absent. The data hold approximately 150,000 clones, with around nine tenths observed a single time. This chain links TRBV27 with TRBJ2-7; D is undetermined. The clonotype comes from a woman in her sixties with acute or convalescent COVID-19. The source material was peripheral blood. CDR3 in amino acids: CASSLRPSYEQYF. The CDR3 DNA is TGTGCCAGCAGTTTGAGGCCCTCCTACGAGCAGTACTTC.